This T cell receptor (beta chain) was sequenced for a study of blood T cell repertoires in COVID-19. Study-level information: Specimens from acute and convalescent COVID-19 originated in the United States, Italy and Spain.

V shed 5 bases and J 8 bases; nucleotides not matched to a gene: 4. CDR1 is SGHTA and CDR2 is FQGTGA in the germline V gene. This CDR3 region has 13 residues. Participant age was about 18 to 100 years, and participants resided in about 25 US areas. Participant-reported clinical history was the basis for cohort assignment. The method was immunoSEQ multiplex PCR; TCRdb's version includes in-frame clones alone and lacks a portion of them. This table has about 240,000 clones, around 86% appearing once. The rearrangement joins TRBV7-3 to TRBJ1-2; TRBD1 matches at 11 bases. The TCR comes from a woman in her thirties or forties with acute COVID-19. Material for sequencing was PBMCs or T cells enriched from blood (not recorded which). CDR3: CASSRGQGGGYTF. The CDR3 DNA reads TGTGCCAGCAGCCGGGGACAGGGGGGCGGCTACACCTTC.